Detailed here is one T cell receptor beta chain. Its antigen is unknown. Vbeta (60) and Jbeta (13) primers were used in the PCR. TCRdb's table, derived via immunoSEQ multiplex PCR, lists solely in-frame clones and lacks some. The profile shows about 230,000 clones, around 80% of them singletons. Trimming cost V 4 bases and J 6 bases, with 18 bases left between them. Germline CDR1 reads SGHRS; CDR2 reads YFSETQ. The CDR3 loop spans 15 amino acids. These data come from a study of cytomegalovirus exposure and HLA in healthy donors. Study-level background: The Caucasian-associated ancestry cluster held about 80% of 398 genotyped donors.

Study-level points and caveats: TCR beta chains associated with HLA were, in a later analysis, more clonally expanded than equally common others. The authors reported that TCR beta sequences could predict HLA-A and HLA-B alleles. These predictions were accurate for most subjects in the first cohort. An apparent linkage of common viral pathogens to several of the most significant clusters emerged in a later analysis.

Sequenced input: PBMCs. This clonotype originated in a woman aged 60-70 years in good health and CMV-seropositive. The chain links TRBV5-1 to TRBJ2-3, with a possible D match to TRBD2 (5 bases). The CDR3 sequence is CASSRNGAARDTQYF. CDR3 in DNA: TGCGCCAGCAGCCGAAATGGAGCGGCCCGGGATACGCAGTATTTT.